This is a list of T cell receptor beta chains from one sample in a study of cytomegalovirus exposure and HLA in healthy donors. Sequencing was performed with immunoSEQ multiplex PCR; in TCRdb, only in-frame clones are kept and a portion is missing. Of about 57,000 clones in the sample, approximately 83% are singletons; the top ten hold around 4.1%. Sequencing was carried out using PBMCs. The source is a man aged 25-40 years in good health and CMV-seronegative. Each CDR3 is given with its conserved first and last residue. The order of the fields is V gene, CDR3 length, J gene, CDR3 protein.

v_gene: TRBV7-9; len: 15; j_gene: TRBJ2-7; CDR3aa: CASSTTSGPSYEQYF
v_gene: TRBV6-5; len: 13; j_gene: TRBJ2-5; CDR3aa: CGPRDPDQETQYF
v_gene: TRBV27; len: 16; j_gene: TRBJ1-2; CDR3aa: CASSLYQGVLNYGYTF
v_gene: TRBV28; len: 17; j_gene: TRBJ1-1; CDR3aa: CASSLGTRAETNTEAFF
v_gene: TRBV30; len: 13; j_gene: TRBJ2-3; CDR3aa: CAWRHAGTDTQYF
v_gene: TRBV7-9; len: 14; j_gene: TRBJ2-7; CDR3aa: CASSFGGGAYEQYF
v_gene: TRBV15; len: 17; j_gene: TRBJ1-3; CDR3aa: CATSRGRMGQGGVTIYF
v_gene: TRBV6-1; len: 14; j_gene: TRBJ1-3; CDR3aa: CAARQGRGGNTIYF
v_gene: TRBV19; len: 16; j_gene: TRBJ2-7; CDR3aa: CASSIGGLAGLYEQYF
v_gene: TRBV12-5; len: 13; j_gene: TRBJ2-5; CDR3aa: CASGERGKETQYF
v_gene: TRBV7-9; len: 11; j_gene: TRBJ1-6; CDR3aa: CVTGVMSPLHF
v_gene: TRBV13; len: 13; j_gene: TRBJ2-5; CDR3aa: CASSVSGVETQYF
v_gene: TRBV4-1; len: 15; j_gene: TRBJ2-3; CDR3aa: CASSQEEREKDTQYF
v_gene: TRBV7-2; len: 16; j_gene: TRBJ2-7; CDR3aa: CASSLAVSTSSYEQYF
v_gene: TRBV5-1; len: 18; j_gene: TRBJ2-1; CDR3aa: CASSLVLAGAGSYNEQFF
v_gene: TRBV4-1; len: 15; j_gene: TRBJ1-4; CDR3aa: CASSQEGGGQEKLFF
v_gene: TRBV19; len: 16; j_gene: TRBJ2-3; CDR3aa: CASSTSGSSVTDTQYF
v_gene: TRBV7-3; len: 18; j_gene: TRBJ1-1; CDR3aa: CASSLNPRQMGQNTEAFF
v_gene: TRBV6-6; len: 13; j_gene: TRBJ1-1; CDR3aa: CASSYLWDNKAFF
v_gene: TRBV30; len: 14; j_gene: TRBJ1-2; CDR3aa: CAWSPTVRAYGYTF
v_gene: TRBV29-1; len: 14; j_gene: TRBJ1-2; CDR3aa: CSVDAQRTNYGYTF
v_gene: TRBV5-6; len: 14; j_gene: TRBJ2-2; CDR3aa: CASSFQFHTGELFF
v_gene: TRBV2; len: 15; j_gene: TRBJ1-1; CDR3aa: CASRLGQGGDTEAFF
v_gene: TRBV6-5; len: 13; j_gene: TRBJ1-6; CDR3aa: CASSSRDYSPLHF
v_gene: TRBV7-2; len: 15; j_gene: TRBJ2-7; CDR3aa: CASSFRSDRVYEQYF
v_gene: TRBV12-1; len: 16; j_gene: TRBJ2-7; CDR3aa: CASSFKPGQVPDEQYF
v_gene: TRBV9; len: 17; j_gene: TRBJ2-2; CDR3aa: CASSVGLAGGPAGELFF
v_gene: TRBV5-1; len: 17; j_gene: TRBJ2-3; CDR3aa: CASSLLTSGRSTDTQYF
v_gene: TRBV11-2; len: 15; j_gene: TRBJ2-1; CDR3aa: CASSSIRGWDNEQFF
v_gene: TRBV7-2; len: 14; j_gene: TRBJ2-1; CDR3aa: CASSLSGQLLEQFF
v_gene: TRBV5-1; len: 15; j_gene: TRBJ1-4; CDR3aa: CASSRGLDRNEKLFF
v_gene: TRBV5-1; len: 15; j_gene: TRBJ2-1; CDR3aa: CASSLDQGSYNEQFF
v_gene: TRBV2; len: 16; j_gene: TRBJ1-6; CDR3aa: CASSESRHSYNSPLHF
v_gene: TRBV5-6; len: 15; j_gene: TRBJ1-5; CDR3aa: CASSLGPLSNQPQHF
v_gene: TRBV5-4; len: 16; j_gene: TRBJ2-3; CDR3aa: CASSPRLGGGQSSQYF
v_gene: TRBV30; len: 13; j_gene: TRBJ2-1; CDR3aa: CAWSLLAGYEQFF
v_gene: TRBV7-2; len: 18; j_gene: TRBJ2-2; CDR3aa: CASSLGTSGRRLGGELFF
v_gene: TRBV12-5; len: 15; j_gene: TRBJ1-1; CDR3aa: CASGLLQGIGTEAFF
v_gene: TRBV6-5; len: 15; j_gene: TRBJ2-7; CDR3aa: CASSYSTGGGYEQYF
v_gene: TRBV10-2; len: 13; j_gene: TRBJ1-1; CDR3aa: CASSDTDNTEAFF
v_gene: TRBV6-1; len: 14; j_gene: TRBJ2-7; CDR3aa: CASSEEDTVAEQYF
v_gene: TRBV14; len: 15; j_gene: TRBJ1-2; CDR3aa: CASSRTQGVSYGYTF
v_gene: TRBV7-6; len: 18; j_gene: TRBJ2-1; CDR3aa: CASSLQGGLAKYYNEQFF
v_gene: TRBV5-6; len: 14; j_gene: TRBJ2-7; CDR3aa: CASSWELDSYEQYF
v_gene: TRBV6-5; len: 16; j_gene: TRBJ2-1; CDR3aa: CASSYEREGSYNEQFF
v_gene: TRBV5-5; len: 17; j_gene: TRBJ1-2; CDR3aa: CASSQDRDKGAAGGYTF
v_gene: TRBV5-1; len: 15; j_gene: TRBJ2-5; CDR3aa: CASSLAGGRQETQYF
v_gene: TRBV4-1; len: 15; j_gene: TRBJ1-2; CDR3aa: CASSPLDRGNYGYTF
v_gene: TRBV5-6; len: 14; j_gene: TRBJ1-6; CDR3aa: CASSLGTANSPLHF